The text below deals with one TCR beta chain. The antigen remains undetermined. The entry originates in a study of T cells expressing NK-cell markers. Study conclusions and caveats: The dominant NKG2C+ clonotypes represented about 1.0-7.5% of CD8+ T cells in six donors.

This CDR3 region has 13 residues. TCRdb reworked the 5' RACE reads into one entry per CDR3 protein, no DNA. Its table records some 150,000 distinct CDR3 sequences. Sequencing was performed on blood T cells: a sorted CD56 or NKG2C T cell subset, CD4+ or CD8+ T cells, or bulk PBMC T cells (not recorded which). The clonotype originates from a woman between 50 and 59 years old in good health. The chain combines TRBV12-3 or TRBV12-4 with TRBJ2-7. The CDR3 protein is CASSLSGGHEQYF.